This paragraph reports one T cell receptor (beta chain). As yet, its antigen is unknown. Germline CDR1 SGHRS, CDR2 YFSETQ. The CDR3 sequence is 15 residues long. The ends were cut back, 4 bases at V and 1 base at J, with 14 bases in the middle. The sample belongs to a study of OX40 agonist ivuxolimab in advanced cancers. Study as a whole: The dose-escalation cohort was about 80% male, with a mean age of around 60 years, ranging about 23 to 80.

Clones were sequenced by immunoSEQ multiplex PCR, and TCRdb holds only the in-frame ones, with some missing. The sample records roughly 64,000 clones, just under 85% being singletons. General study findings and limits: CD8+ T cells averaged more expanded clones than CD4+.

The receptor comes from an adult with an advanced solid tumor such as melanoma, head and neck, liver or kidney cancer. V usage is TRBV5-1 and J usage is TRBJ2-5; a possible D gene is TRBD1 (6 bases). Sequencing was performed on CD4+ or CD8+ T cells sorted from blood, taken in a trial of the OX40 agonist ivuxolimab. Here the CDR3 reads CASSGLGQSQETQYF. Written as DNA, the CDR3 is TGCGCCAGCAGCGGCCTCGGACAGTCCCAAGAGACCCAGTACTTC.